A selection of T cell receptor beta chains follows, all from one sample in a study of siplizumab effects on memory and regulatory T cells. Profiling relied on immunoSEQ multiplex PCR, and the TCRdb table lists in-frame clones only, not all of them. This sample yields 100,000 or so clones, of which 92% are seen a single time; around 0.73% belongs to the top ten. The sequenced sample consisted of Tregs sorted from blood. The receptors originated from a human donor in good health. Both conserved end residues are part of each CDR3. A D gene is named only where the DNA matches it firmly. A clone size is listed for some rows: how often the clone was seen (once, few, many), or a class if it is expanded.

d_call,j_call,v_call,clone_size,cdr3_nt,cdr3_aa
TRBD1,TRBJ2-1,TRBV28,NA,TGTGCCAGCATCCCCGGGGGACAGGGAAACAATGAGCAGTTCTTC,CASIPGGQGNNEQFF
NA,TRBJ1-3,TRBV14,NA,TGTGCCAGCAGCCAAGGGCCCACGGGGCTATTCGGAAACACCATATATTTT,CASSQGPTGLFGNTIYF
NA,TRBJ2-2,TRBV2,NA,TGTGCCAGCAGGAAAGGCGAGATTGGGGAGCTGTTTTTT,CASRKGEIGELFF
NA,TRBJ2-7,TRBV7-2,NA,TGTGCCAGCAGCCGGGACTCCCCACGGGGCGAGCAGTACTTC,CASSRDSPRGEQYF
TRBD2,TRBJ2-7,TRBV27,NA,TGTGCCAGCAGTTATGCGGGGGACGAGCAGTACTTC,CASSYAGDEQYF
TRBD2,TRBJ2-5,TRBV10-3,NA,TGTGCCATCAGTGAGTCAGGGAGCGGGAGACAGGAAGAGACCCAGTACTTC,CAISESGSGRQEETQYF
NA,TRBJ1-3,TRBV15,NA,TGTGCCACCAGCAGATCCCGGACAGTATCTGGAAACACCATATATTTT,CATSRSRTVSGNTIYF
NA,TRBJ2-1,TRBV18,NA,TGTGCCAGCTCCCAACGGGAGACCGGCACCGGCAATGAGCAGTTCTTC,CASSQRETGTGNEQFF
NA,TRBJ2-7,TRBV6-5,NA,TGTGCCAGCATGGGGTGGGCCGGGGCCGAGCAGTACTTC,CASMGWAGAEQYF
NA,TRBJ1-3,TRBV15,NA,TGTGCCACCAGCAGAGATCGGGGTTATGGAAACACCATATATTTT,CATSRDRGYGNTIYF
NA,TRBJ1-1,TRBV6-6,once,TGTGCCAGCACCCAATCGGGACGGACCACTGAAGCTTTCTTT,CASTQSGRTTEAFF
TRBD2,TRBJ2-3,TRBV2,once,TGTGCCAGCAGGAGGAGAGCGGGAGGATTAGGAGATACGCAGTATTTT,CASRRRAGGLGDTQYF
NA,TRBJ2-1,TRBV10-3,once,TGTGCCATCAGTGAGTCGGCACCGGCCAATGAGCAGTTCTTC,CAISESAPANEQFF
NA,TRBJ1-1,TRBV18,NA,TGTGCCAGCTCATCACTAATGAACACTGAAGCTTTCTTT,CASSSLMNTEAFF
TRBD1,TRBJ1-1,TRBV2,NA,TGTGCCAGCTCCGAACAGGGGGCATGGGACACTGAAGCTTTCTTT,CASSEQGAWDTEAFF
TRBD1,TRBJ2-2,TRBV11-2,NA,TGTGCCAGCAGCTCCGGGACAGGTTACACCGGGGAGCTGTTTTTT,CASSSGTGYTGELFF
NA,TRBJ2-1,TRBV10-3,NA,TGTGCCATCAGTGAACGTTACAATGAGCAGTTCTTC,CAISERYNEQFF
NA,TRBJ2-7,TRBV6-5,once,TGTGCCAGCAGTACCCGGACAGCTTCCTACGAGCAGTACTTC,CASSTRTASYEQYF
NA,TRBJ1-5,TRBV15,NA,TGTGCCACCAGCAGAGACAGGGACCAGCCCCAGCATTTT,CATSRDRDQPQHF
TRBD1,TRBJ2-5,TRBV5-4,once,TGTGCCAGCAGCTTGGAAAACAGGGGGTTGCGGGAGACCCAGTACTTC,CASSLENRGLRETQYF
TRBD2,TRBJ2-5,TRBV28,once,TGTGCCAGCAGTCCCCTGGCGGGAGCGGAGACCCAGTACTTC,CASSPLAGAETQYF
NA,TRBJ1-2,TRBV5-6,few,TGTGCCAGCAGCATCCCCGGGACTTCCTATGGCTACACCTTC,CASSIPGTSYGYTF
NA,TRBJ2-7,TRBV18,once,TGTGCCAGCTCACCAAGGGGTCAGACCTACGAGCAGTACTTC,CASSPRGQTYEQYF
TRBD2,TRBJ2-7,TRBV7-8,NA,TGTGCCAGCAGCTCCTTAAGCGGGGCCGCGTCCCAGTACTTC,CASSSLSGAASQYF
TRBD2,TRBJ2-7,TRBV25-1,NA,TGTGCCAGCAGTGCTAGCGGGAGTGGTAGGTACGAGCAGTACTTC,CASSASGSGRYEQYF
NA,TRBJ2-7,TRBV5-1,NA,TGCGCCAGCAGCTTGGACCCATTGAGTCTGACTAGTGTTTTTTACGAGCAGTACTTC,CASSLDPLSLTSVFYEQYF
NA,TRBJ2-2,TRBV29-1,NA,TGCAGTTACAGAGTGAGTGCGGAGCTGTTTTTT,CSYRVSAELFF
TRBD2,TRBJ2-3,TRBV7-6,NA,TGTGCCAGCAGCCGGACTAGTCTTAGCACAGATACGCAGTATTTT,CASSRTSLSTDTQYF
TRBD2,TRBJ2-5,TRBV4-1,NA,TGCGCCAGCAGCCCCCGACCAGCGGGAGGCATTGTTGAAGAGACCCAGTACTTC,CASSPRPAGGIVEETQYF
NA,TRBJ2-2,TRBV19,NA,TGTGCCAGTAACAGGGAGTCAAACACCGGGGAGCTGTTTTTT,CASNRESNTGELFF
NA,TRBJ2-1,TRBV4-2,NA,TGTGCCAGCAGCCAAGATCGACTAGGAGAGCAGTTCTTC,CASSQDRLGEQFF
NA,TRBJ2-5,TRBV11-2,NA,TGTGCCAGCAGCTTAGGAGAGACCCAGTACTTC,CASSLGETQYF
NA,TRBJ2-6,TRBV19,NA,TGTGCCAGTAGTCAGATAAGCTCTGGGGCCAACGTCCTGACTTTC,CASSQISSGANVLTF
TRBD1,TRBJ1-1,TRBV2,NA,TGTGCCAGCAGATTGGGACAGGGGAACACTGAAGCTTTCTTT,CASRLGQGNTEAFF
NA,TRBJ2-5,TRBV10-3,NA,TGTGCCATCAGTGAGCGGGCTACAGAGACCCAGTACTTC,CAISERATETQYF